The clone carrying this T cell receptor beta chain has a handful of counts. What it binds is unknown. CDR1 and CDR2 (germline): KGHSH, LQKENI. V was shortened by 2 bases and J by 5 bases, with 9 bases between the two germline ends. This CDR3 is built from 13 residues. This sample was included in a study of vaccination effects on CD4 cells after COVID-19. Across the study: Participants were given two doses of BNT162b2 or mRNA-1273 vaccine.

Within the ViraFEST assay, antigen-specific CD4+ T cells underwent expansion with viral peptide pools prior to sequencing. Culturing for roughly 10 days preceded CD4+ T cell isolation. Vaccine recipients had no previous SARS-CoV-2 infection; their nucleocapsid antibodies were negative. This table comes from immunoSEQ multiplex PCR, and its TCRdb copy is limited to in-frame clones, with some not included. The table has approximately 54,000 clones, 65% to 90% seen once; the top ten hold about 2.4%. Findings and caveats of the study: Among infection- and vaccine-induced clones, marked clonal contraction occurred late after vaccination. Limitations: small convalescent group and missing early post-infection timepoints.

The input for sequencing was CD4+ T cells from PBMCs cultured with HCoV-229E spike peptides, taken before COVID-19 vaccination. The chain links TRBV18 to TRBJ1-1, with D possibly matching TRBD1 (5 bases). This receptor was obtained from a human donor who received a COVID-19 vaccine. CDR3 nucleotides: TGTGCCAGCTCACCAGGGGCGAGGACTGAAGCTTTCTTT. This translates into CASSPGARTEAFF.